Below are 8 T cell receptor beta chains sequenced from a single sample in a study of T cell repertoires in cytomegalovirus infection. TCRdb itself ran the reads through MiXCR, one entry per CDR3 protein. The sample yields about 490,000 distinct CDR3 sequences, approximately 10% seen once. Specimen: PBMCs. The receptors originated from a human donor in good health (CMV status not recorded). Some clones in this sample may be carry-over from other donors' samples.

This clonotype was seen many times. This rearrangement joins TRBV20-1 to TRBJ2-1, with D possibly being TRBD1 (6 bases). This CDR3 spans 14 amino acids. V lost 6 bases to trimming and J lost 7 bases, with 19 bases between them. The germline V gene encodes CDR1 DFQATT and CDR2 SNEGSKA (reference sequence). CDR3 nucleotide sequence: TGCAGTGCGAGACAGGTTTTCCAGCAAAATGAGCAGTTCTTC. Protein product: CSARQVFQQNEQFF.

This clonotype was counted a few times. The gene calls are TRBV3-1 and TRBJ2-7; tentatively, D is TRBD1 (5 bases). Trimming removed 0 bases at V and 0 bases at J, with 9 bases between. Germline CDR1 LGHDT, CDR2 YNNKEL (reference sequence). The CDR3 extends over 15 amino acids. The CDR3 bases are TGTGCCAGCAGCCAAGAGTGGGGCATCTCCTACGAGCAGTACTTC. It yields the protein CASSQEWGISYEQYF.

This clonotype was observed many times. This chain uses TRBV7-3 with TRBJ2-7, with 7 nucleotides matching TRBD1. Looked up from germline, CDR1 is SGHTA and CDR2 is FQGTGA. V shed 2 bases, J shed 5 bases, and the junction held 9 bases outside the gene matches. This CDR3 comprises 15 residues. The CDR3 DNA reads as TGTGCCAGCAGCTTATCCCCCGGACAGGCGGACGAGCAGTACTTC. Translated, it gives CASSLSPGQADEQYF. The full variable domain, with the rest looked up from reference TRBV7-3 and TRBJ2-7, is GAGVSQTPSNKVTEKGKYVELRCDPISGHTALYWYRQSLGQGPEFLIYFQGTGAADDSGLPNDRFFAVRPEGSVSTLKIQRTERGDSAVYLCASSLSPGQADEQYFGPGTRLTVT.

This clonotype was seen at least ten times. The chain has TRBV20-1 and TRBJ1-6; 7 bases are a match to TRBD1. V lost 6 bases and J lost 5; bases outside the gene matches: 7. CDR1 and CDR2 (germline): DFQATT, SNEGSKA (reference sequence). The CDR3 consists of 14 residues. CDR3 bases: TGCAGTGCCCCGACAGGGAGGGATAATTCACCCCTCCACTTT. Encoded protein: CSAPTGRDNSPLHF.

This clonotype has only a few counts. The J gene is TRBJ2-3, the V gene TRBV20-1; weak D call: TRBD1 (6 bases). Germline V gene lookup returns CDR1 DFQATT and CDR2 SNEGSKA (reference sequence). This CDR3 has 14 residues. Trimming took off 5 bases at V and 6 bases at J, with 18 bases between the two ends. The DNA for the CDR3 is TGCAGTGCTCGGGACACCCCCTCGGTGGATACGCAGTATTTT. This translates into CSARDTPSVDTQYF.

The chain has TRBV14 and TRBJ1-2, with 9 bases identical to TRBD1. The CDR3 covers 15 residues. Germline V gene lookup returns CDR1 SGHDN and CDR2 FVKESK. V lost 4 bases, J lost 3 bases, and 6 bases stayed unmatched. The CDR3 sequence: CASSPGGQGDYGYTF. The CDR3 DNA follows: TGTGCCAGCAGCCCCGGGGGACAGGGAGACTATGGCTACACCTTC.

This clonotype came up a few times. The CDR3 sequence: CSVVFRGRETQYF. The CDR3 coding sequence is TGCAGCGTTGTCTTCCGGGGGCGAGAGACCCAGTACTTC. The rearrangement joins TRBV29-1 to TRBJ2-5; the D call may be TRBD1 or TRBD2 (6 bases each). Germline lookup yields CDR1 SQVTM and CDR2 ANQGSEA. V lost 4 bases and J lost 4, with 13 bases in between. CDR3 length: 13 residues. The full variable domain, in which reference TRBV29-1 and TRBJ2-5 provide the parts outside the CDR3, is SAVISQKPSRDICQRGTSLTIQCQVDSQVTMMFWYRQQPGQSLTLIATANQGSEATYESGFVIDKFPISRPNLTFSTLTVSNMSPEDSSIYLCSVVFRGRETQYFGPGTRLLVL.

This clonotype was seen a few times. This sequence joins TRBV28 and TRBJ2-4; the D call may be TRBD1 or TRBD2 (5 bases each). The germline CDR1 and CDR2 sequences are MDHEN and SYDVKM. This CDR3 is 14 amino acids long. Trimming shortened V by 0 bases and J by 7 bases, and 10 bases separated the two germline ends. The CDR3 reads CASSLWGDGNIQYF. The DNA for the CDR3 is TGTGCCAGCAGTTTATGGGGGGACGGTAACATTCAGTACTTC.